One sample yielded the 10 T cell receptor beta chains listed below, sequenced in a study of molecular identifiers for immune sequencing clone quantification. Via MiXCR, TCRdb re-called the PCR reads, giving one row per CDR3 protein. The data show some 40,000 distinct CDR3 sequences, approximately 17% seen once. Material for sequencing was naive CD8+ T cells from blood, with Jurkat cell RNA spiked in. Subset defined: FACS-sorted CD8+CD4-CCR7+CD45RA+ naive T cells. The source of these receptors is a human donor in good health. Some libraries in this study had Jurkat cell RNA spiked in.

This clonotype was seen a handful of times. The gene calls are TRBV3-1 and TRBJ1-1, with D unresolved. Germline CDR1 is LGHDT and CDR2 is YNNKEL (reference sequence). The CDR3 spans 15 residues. Trimming stripped 7 bases from V and 2 bases from J, with 17 bases between. For the CDR3, the DNA is TGTGCCAGCATCCCCTCGGGCCAGATTAACACTGAAGCTTTCTTT. Translation: CASIPSGQINTEAFF.

This clonotype showed up many times. The J gene is TRBJ1-4, the V gene TRBV12-3 or TRBV12-4; no reliable D call. The V gene lost 0 bases and the J gene lost 7 bases, with 9 bases spanning the gap. The CDR3 consists of 14 residues. CDR3 sequence reads: CASSLAPSGEKLFF. As DNA, the CDR3 is TGTGCCAGCAGTTTAGCCCCCTCGGGTGAAAAACTGTTTTTT.

At least ten counts were recorded for this clonotype. This sequence joins TRBV29-1 and TRBJ2-2, with unresolved D. Germline CDR1 reads SQVTM; CDR2 reads ANQGSEA. The CDR3 length is 12 residues. With 7 bases removed from V and 5 bases from J, the gap between germline ends came to 11 bases. The CDR3 spells CSALRETGELFF. CDR3 DNA sequence: TGCAGCGCTCTGCGTGAGACCGGGGAGCTGTTTTTT.

A note on this clonotype: This may arise from a read error, as a much more abundant clone is one base away. V and J are TRBV28 and TRBJ2-7; 10 bases line up with TRBD2. Germline V gives CDR1 MDHEN, CDR2 SYDVKM. The V gene end was trimmed by 1 base and the J gene end by 5 bases; junction bases not matched to a gene: 8. The CDR3 consists of 16 residues. The CDR3 DNA is TGTGCCAGCAGTTTATACCTAGCGGGAGTCCATGACGAGCAGTACTTC. Encoded protein: CASSLYLAGVHDEQYF.

The rearrangement uses TRBV4-3 and TRBJ2-7; 11 bases agree with TRBD2. Trimming removed 4 bases from V and 2 bases from J; junction bases left unmatched: 4. The CDR3 sequence is 15 residues long. CDR1 and CDR2 from the germline V gene are LGHNA and YSLEER. The CDR3 loop is CASSPGTSGAYEQYF. The DNA of the CDR3 is TGCGCCAGCAGCCCTGGGACTAGCGGAGCCTACGAGCAGTACTTC.

On this clonotype itself: This clone may be a read error of a much larger clone one base away. This chain connects TRBV13 to TRBJ2-3, with D unclear. Germline CDR1 is PRHDT and CDR2 is FYEKMQ (reference sequence). This CDR3 is built from 11 residues. In DNA form, the CDR3 reads TGTGCCAGCAGCTTAGCAGATGCGCAGTATTTT. This sequence encodes CASSLADAQYF.

This clonotype was found a few times. The chain links TRBV7-6 to TRBJ2-2; D is ambiguous. CDR1 and CDR2 from the germline V gene are SGHVS and FNYEAQ. The CDR3 consists of 12 residues. Trimming removed 5 bases from V and 8 bases from J, with 9 bases in between. The CDR3 coding sequence is TGTGCCAGCAGCCCATATGAGGGGGAGCTGTTTTTT. Protein: CASSPYEGELFF. Full variable domain (outside the CDR3, taken from reference TRBV7-6 and TRBJ2-2): GAGVSQSPRYKVTKRGQDVALRCDPISGHVSLYWYRQALGQGPEFLTYFNYEAQQDKSGLPNDRFSAERPEGSISTLTIQRTEQRDSAMYRCASSPYEGELFFGEGSRLTVL.

With regard to this clonotype: Since a much larger clone is just one base distant, this may be a read error. The chain links TRBV3-1 to TRBJ2-1; 10 bases match TRBD1. The CDR3 totals 15 residues. Germline V CDR1 and CDR2: LGHDT, YNNKEL (reference sequence). CDR3: CANSHRDRGTDEQFF. CDR3 nucleotides: TGTGCCAACAGCCACCGGGACAGGGGAACGGATGAGCAGTTCTTC.

This clonotype was seen ten or more times. The chain carries TRBV6-2 or TRBV6-3 and TRBJ2-3; the D is unclear. The V end was cut by 0 bases, the J end by 4 bases, with 14 bases between. The CDR3 loop spans 16 amino acids. Germline assignment: CDR1 MNHEY and CDR2 SVGEGT. DNA of the CDR3: TGTGCCAGCAGTTACTCGGTTAGGAGCCCCTCAGATACGCAGTATTTT. Encoded protein: CASSYSVRSPSDTQYF.

This clonotype was counted between two and nine times. The J gene is TRBJ2-1, the V gene TRBV19, with 10 bases matching TRBD2. Germline V lookup: CDR1 LNHDA, CDR2 SQIVND (reference sequence). The CDR3 covers 13 residues. V was pared by 3 bases and J by 10 bases, with 3 bases of the junction left unmatched. CDR3 sequence (DNA): TGTGCCAGTAGTATCGCACTAGCGGGGGAGCAGTTCTTC. This gives the protein CASSIALAGEQFF. The full variable domain, rest sourced from reference TRBV19 and TRBJ2-1, is DGGITQSPKYLFRKEGQNVTLSCEQNLNHDAMYWYRQDPGQGLRLIYYSQIVNDFQKGDIAEGYSVSREKKESFPLTVTSAQKNPTAFYLCASSIALAGEQFFGPGTRLTVL.